The clone carrying this TCR beta chain was recorded at least ten times. Its target is not known. This entry belongs to a study of T cell repertoires in cytomegalovirus infection. Overall study context: Evidence of both CMV infection and a matching HLA type came from public TCR beta signatures.

Using its own MiXCR run on the reads, TCRdb lists one record per CDR3 protein. The sample holds 480,000 or so distinct CDR3 sequences, around 10% seen once. The germline V and J ends were trimmed by 5 bases and 2 bases, with 16 bases remaining between them. The CDR3 is 16 amino acids. Germline V CDR1 and CDR2: SGHTA, FQGNSA. Study conclusions and caveats: The ex vivo response was dominated by HLA-C-restricted CMV-specific TCR beta clonotypes.

The TCR comes from a human donor in good health (CMV status not recorded). Some clones in this sample may be carry-over from other donors' samples. The chain carries TRBV7-2 and TRBJ1-3, with a tentative D call TRBD1 (5 bases). Sequencing was performed on PBMCs. CDR3 sequence reads: CASSPRDPRAGNTIYF. In nucleotides, the CDR3 is TGTGCCAGCAGCCCACGGGACCCTCGGGCTGGAAACACCATATATTTT.